The 32 T cell receptor beta chains presented below share a single source sample, sequenced in a study of OX40 agonist ivuxolimab in advanced cancers. Assay used: immunoSEQ multiplex PCR; TCRdb lists only in-frame clones, some missing. The data show 40,000 to 45,000 clones, around 80% seen once. The input for sequencing was CD4+ or CD8+ T cells sorted from blood, taken in a trial of the OX40 agonist ivuxolimab. These receptors came from an adult with an advanced solid tumor such as melanoma, head and neck, liver or kidney cancer.

This clone was observed a few times. The chain joins TRBV19 to TRBJ2-2; D call uncertain. Germline values: CDR1 LNHDA, CDR2 SQIVND (reference sequence). CDR3 length: 12 amino acids. V lost 7 bases to trimming and J lost 9 bases, with 12 bases between them. The CDR3 bases are TGTGCCAGTACTTCTGGGGTCCGGGAGCTGTTTTTT. It translates to CASTSGVRELFF.

This clone was detected once. This same CDR3 is encoded by further DNA sequences in the sample. The genes are TRBV11-2 and TRBJ1-2, with 10 bases identical to TRBD1. V dropped 6 bases and J dropped 5; count of bases not matched to a gene: 6. Germline CDR1 reads SGHAT; CDR2 reads FQNNGV. The CDR3 runs to 14 residues. The CDR3 sequence is CASRVPGQGYGYTF. CDR3 coding DNA: TGTGCCAGCAGGGTGCCGGGACAGGGGTATGGCTACACCTTC.

Concerning this clone itself: The junction departs from germline at one end; a sequencing error may be responsible. This sequence joins TRBV5-4 and TRBJ2-2, with D possibly matching TRBD1 (5 bases). CDR1 and CDR2 (germline): SGHNT, YYREEE (reference sequence). The CDR3 contains 15 residues. The CDR3 spells CASSLAGMNAGELFF. The CDR3 bases are TGTGCCAGCAGCTTGGCAGGGATGAACGCCGGGGAGCTGTTTTTT.

V and J are TRBV28 and TRBJ1-1, with D hard to call. Germline CDR1 MDHEN, CDR2 SYDVKM. The CDR3 has 12 residues. V was cut by 6 bases and J by 4 bases, with 9 bases left in between. The CDR3 spells CASSEASTEAFF. The CDR3 region has the DNA TGTGCCAGCAGCGAAGCGAGCACTGAAGCTTTCTTT.

As regards this clone: A read error may account for a junction end that differs from germline. This chain links TRBV6-5 with TRBJ1-1; unclear D gene. Germline values: CDR1 MNHEY, CDR2 SVGAGI. CDR3 length: 11 residues. The CDR3 sequence is CASSHSTEAFF. The CDR3 nucleotides read TGTGCCAGCAGTCACTCCACTGAAGCTTTCTTT.

Here the CDR3 DNA reads TGTGCCAGCAGCCAAAAAAGACAGGGTTGGGAGACCCAGTACTTC. Its protein is CASSQKRQGWETQYF. V gene TRBV6-5 combines with J gene TRBJ2-5; 7 nucleotides align to TRBD1. The germline gives CDR1 MNHEY, CDR2 SVGAGI. This CDR3 contains 15 residues. With V trimmed by 6 bases and J by 5 bases, 12 bases remained unmatched.

The chain has TRBV7-7 and TRBJ2-2, with D perhaps matching TRBD1 (5 bases). Germline assignment: CDR1 SSHAT and CDR2 FNYEAQ (reference sequence). This CDR3 is built from 16 residues. V gave up 5 bases and J gave up 4 bases, with 17 bases separating them. The CDR3 DNA follows: TGTGCCAGCAGCCCCAGGGCAGACGAAGGCACCGGGGAGCTGTTTTTT. Its protein is CASSPRADEGTGELFF. The full variable domain, in which reference TRBV7-7 and TRBJ2-2 provide the parts outside the CDR3, is GAGVSQSPRYKVTKRGQDVTLRCDPISSHATLYWYQQALGQGPEFLTYFNYEAQPDKSGLPSDRFSAERPEGSISTLTIQRTEQRDSAMYRCASSPRADEGTGELFFGEGSRLTVL.

As for this clone: An end of the junction does not agree with germline; a read error may underlie this. The CDR3 protein is CAGSLQGASYGYTF. The CDR3 DNA sequence: TGTGCCGGCAGTTTGCAGGGGGCTTCGTATGGCTACACCTTC. The gene calls are TRBV27 and TRBJ1-2; 8 bases are shared with TRBD1. The V gene's germline CDR1 is MNHEY and CDR2 SMNVEV (reference sequence). The CDR3 is 14 residues long.

The V gene is TRBV4-3, the J gene TRBJ2-2, with a tentative D call TRBD2 (6 bases). The V end lost 3 bases, the J end lost 3 bases, and 14 bases lay between the germline ends. CDR1 is LGHNA and CDR2 is YSLEER in the germline V gene. The length of the CDR3 is 16 residues. The CDR3: CASSQLDGGDTGELFF. The DNA of the CDR3 is TGCGCCAGCAGCCAGTTGGATGGAGGGGACACCGGGGAGCTGTTTTTT.

The chain joins TRBV7-6 to TRBJ2-1; TRBD2 might be the D (6 bases). Trimming left V 5 bases short and J 2 bases short, with 16 bases between. Germline V gene sequence: CDR1 SGHVS, CDR2 FNYEAQ. The CDR3 contains 16 residues. The DNA of the CDR3 is TGTGCCAGCAGCCCGGAGGGCGGAGGTGCCTACAATGAGCAGTTCTTC. The encoded protein is CASSPEGGGAYNEQFF.

The CDR3 loop is CASSHSGRVETQYF. CDR3 nucleotides: TGTGCCAGCAGTCATAGCGGGAGGGTGGAGACCCAGTACTTC. The genes are TRBV27 and TRBJ2-5, with 11 bases lining up with TRBD2. V lost 5 bases to trimming and J lost 5 bases; unmatched junction nucleotides: 4. The CDR3 contains 14 residues. The germline V gene has CDR1 MNHEY and CDR2 SMNVEV (reference sequence).

The sample holds a few counts of this clone. The V gene is TRBV10-1, the J gene TRBJ2-2; the D gene is possibly TRBD2 (6 bases). The germline V gene encodes CDR1 WNHNN and CDR2 SYGVQD (reference sequence). V was cut by 7 bases and J by 3 bases, with 15 bases left in between. The CDR3 runs to 15 residues. This chain's CDR3 is CASTRGGVDTGELFF. The CDR3 coding sequence is TGCGCCAGCACTCGGGGAGGTGTGGACACCGGGGAGCTGTTTTTT.

This sequence joins TRBV25-1 and TRBJ1-1, with D possibly matching TRBD1 (5 bases). Trimming shortened V by 0 bases and J by 0 bases, and 11 bases separated the two germline ends. The CDR3 contains 16 residues. Germline V lookup: CDR1 MGHDK, CDR2 SYGVNS. DNA for the CDR3: TGTGCCAGCAGTGAATATACCGGGGGTATGAACACTGAAGCTTTCTTT. Translation: CASSEYTGGMNTEAFF. Complete variable domain (other parts from reference TRBV25-1 and TRBJ1-1): EADIYQTPRYLVIGTGKKITLECSQTMGHDKMYWYQQDPGMELHLIHYSYGVNSTEKGDLSSESTVSRIRTEHFPLTLESARPSHTSQYLCASSEYTGGMNTEAFFGQGTRLTVV.

V gene TRBV9 combines with J gene TRBJ2-7; D is undetermined. Germline-derived CDR1 and CDR2 are SGDLS and YYNGEE. With 1 base removed from V and 5 bases from J, the gap between germline ends came to 4 bases. This CDR3 has 11 amino acids. The CDR3 loop reads CASSVNDEQYF. Here the CDR3 DNA reads TGTGCCAGCAGCGTAAACGACGAGCAGTACTTC.

This chain uses TRBV30 with TRBJ2-5; possibly TRBD2 for D (6 bases). V lost 3 bases, J lost 5 bases, and 16 bases lay in between. The germline CDR1 and CDR2 sequences are GTSNPN and SVGIG (reference sequence). This CDR3 has 14 residues. The CDR3 bases are TGTGCCTGGAGCGGAGGCGGGACCCAGGAGACCCAGTACTTC. It encodes CAWSGGGTQETQYF.

This chain connects TRBV28 to TRBJ1-2; D remains unclear. Trimming left V 4 bases short and J 4 bases short, with 16 bases between. This CDR3 has 15 residues. CDR1 is MDHEN and CDR2 is SYDVKM in the germline V gene. The CDR3 loop reads CASSSLFQRLYGYTF. In DNA, the CDR3 is TGTGCCAGCAGTTCCCTCTTCCAGAGACTCTATGGCTACACCTTC.

The chain has TRBV7-2 and TRBJ2-1; D is possibly TRBD1 or TRBD2 (6 bases each). V shed 7 bases and J shed 7 bases, with 14 bases lying between them. CDR1 and CDR2 (germline): SGHTA, FQGNSA. The CDR3 totals 13 residues. The CDR3 reads CASTQGGPNEQFF. The CDR3 nucleotides read TGTGCCAGCACCCAAGGGGGGCCTAATGAGCAGTTCTTC.

The chain couples TRBV5-1 to TRBJ2-5; no clear D gene. The CDR3 is 14 amino acids. V was trimmed by 0 bases and J by 1 base, leaving 7 bases between them. The germline gives CDR1 SGHRS, CDR2 YFSETQ. The chain's CDR3 is CASSLVGGQETQYF. The CDR3 region has the DNA TGCGCCAGCAGCTTGGTAGGCGGCCAAGAGACCCAGTACTTC.

V and J are TRBV30 and TRBJ1-3; no clear D. Trimming stripped 3 bases from V and 2 bases from J, with 5 bases between. The CDR3 has 12 residues. Per germline, CDR1 GTSNPN and CDR2 SVGIG (reference sequence). The chain's CDR3 is CAWREPGNTIYF. The CDR3 coding sequence is TGTGCCTGGAGGGAGCCTGGAAACACCATATATTTT.

J is TRBJ2-5 and V is TRBV7-2, with 7 positions matching TRBD2. Germline CDR1 and CDR2: SGHTA and FQGNSA. There are 14 residues in the CDR3. V gave up 3 bases and J gave up 4 bases; unmatched junction bases: 5. The CDR3 bases are TGTGCCAGCAGCTTCCAGCGGGGAGGAGAGACCCAGTACTTC. This sequence encodes CASSFQRGGETQYF.

V gene TRBV19 combines with J gene TRBJ2-3; 7 nucleotides line up with TRBD2. The CDR3 spans 15 residues. With 3 bases clipped from V and 1 base from J, the junction kept 4 bases outside the gene matches. Per the germline V gene, CDR1 is LNHDA and CDR2 is SQIVND (reference sequence). For the CDR3, the DNA is TGTGCCAGTAGTATGCGGGAGATGGGCACAGATACGCAGTATTTT. Its translation: CASSMREMGTDTQYF.

The CDR3 loop is CASSQLARTDTQYF. The DNA of the CDR3 is TGCGCCAGCAGCCAACTAGCGCGCACAGATACGCAGTATTTT. V usage is TRBV4-3 and J usage is TRBJ2-3; perhaps TRBD2 as D (6 bases). The germline CDR1 and CDR2 sequences are LGHNA and YSLEER. The germline V and J ends were trimmed by 2 bases and 1 base, with 7 bases remaining between them. The CDR3 has 14 amino acids.

This clone appeared a single time. This chain links TRBV7-9 with TRBJ2-7; D is unclear. The CDR3 covers 14 residues. From germline, CDR1 is SEHNR and CDR2 FQNEAQ (reference sequence). V was clipped by 1 base and J by 1 base, with 8 bases between them. CDR3 sequence (DNA): TGTGCCAGCAGCTTAGTCTTGAATTCCTACGAGCAGTACTTC. It codes for CASSLVLNSYEQYF.

This clone appeared a single time. This rearrangement joins TRBV5-6 to TRBJ2-7, with 8 bases aligning to TRBD2. CDR3 size: 16 residues. Germline values: CDR1 SGHDT, CDR2 YYEEEE. V was pared by 4 bases and J by 0 bases, with 9 bases of the junction left unmatched. The CDR3, as DNA: TGTGCCAGCAGCCACGGACTAGCCTATAGCTCCTACGAGCAGTACTTC. It encodes CASSHGLAYSSYEQYF.

The chain links TRBV11-2 to TRBJ2-7, with 9 bases lining up with TRBD1. This CDR3 region has 15 residues. Per the germline V gene, CDR1 is SGHAT and CDR2 is FQNNGV. V lost 1 base, J lost 7 bases, and 8 bases stayed unmatched. The CDR3 region has the DNA TGTGCCAGCAGCTTAGGGCAGGGACAGGGATGGGAGCAGTACTTC. It specifies CASSLGQGQGWEQYF.

CDR3 protein: CASRDRGIGTQYF. The CDR3 DNA sequence: TGTGCCAGCAGGGACAGGGGAATTGGGACGCAGTATTTT. The V gene is TRBV6-5, the J gene TRBJ2-3, with TRBD1 matching over 9 bases. Looked up from germline, CDR1 is MNHEY and CDR2 is SVGAGI. The CDR3 runs 13 residues. With V trimmed by 6 bases and J by 9 bases, 7 bases remained unmatched.

The rearrangement links TRBV7-2 to TRBJ1-2; D not resolved. Looked up from germline, CDR1 is SGHTA and CDR2 is FQGNSA. The CDR3 runs to 14 residues. The V end was cut by 2 bases, the J end by 2 bases, with 9 bases between. The CDR3 spells CASSLTDGNYGYTF. DNA of the CDR3: TGTGCCAGCAGCTTAACCGACGGAAACTATGGCTACACCTTC.

This chain links TRBV9 with TRBJ1-4; D not certain. Germline CDR1 is SGDLS and CDR2 is YYNGEE. CDR3 length: 13 residues. Trimming took 3 bases from V and 8 from J, leaving 11 bases between them. DNA of the CDR3: TGTGCCAGCAGCGCCCAAGGGAAGGAAAAACTGTTTTTT. Amino acid sequence: CASSAQGKEKLFF.

This clone is a singleton in its sample. V is TRBV11-2 and J is TRBJ2-3, with D perhaps TRBD1 or TRBD2 (5 bases each). The CDR3 consists of 13 residues. Trimming removed 6 bases at V and 4 bases at J, with 11 bases between. Per the germline V gene, CDR1 is SGHAT and CDR2 is FQNNGV. The CDR3 protein is CASSPVGADTQYF. The CDR3 bases are TGTGCCAGCAGTCCGGTGGGGGCAGATACGCAGTATTTT.

V gene TRBV2 combines with J gene TRBJ2-5; D unclear. V gave up 5 bases and J gave up 0 bases, with 7 bases separating them. CDR1 SNHLY and CDR2 FYNNEI come from the germline V gene. The CDR3 covers 13 residues. The CDR3 region has the DNA TGTGCCAGCAGTCGGAACGACCAAGAGACCCAGTACTTC. This gives the protein CASSRNDQETQYF.

The gene calls are TRBV7-9 and TRBJ2-5; TRBD2 matches at 8 bases. Judging by the DNA end, TRBJ2-7 fits better; the J call may be wrong. The V gene's germline CDR1 is SEHNR and CDR2 FQNEAQ (reference sequence). The CDR3 sequence is 15 residues long. Written as DNA, the CDR3 is TGTGCCAGCAGCTTAGGCGGGAGGATGGCGTACGAGCAGTACTTC. Translation: CASSLGGRMAYEQYF.

The chain carries TRBV2 and TRBJ2-7; 7 nucleotides agree with TRBD2. The junction had 8 bases not matched to a gene; V was cut back by 7 bases and J by 2 bases. The CDR3 totals 14 residues. Germline-derived CDR1 and CDR2 are SNHLY and FYNNEI. The CDR3 protein is CASTLIRGAYEQYF. CDR3 nucleotide sequence: TGTGCCAGCACCCTCATCCGGGGGGCCTACGAGCAGTACTTC.